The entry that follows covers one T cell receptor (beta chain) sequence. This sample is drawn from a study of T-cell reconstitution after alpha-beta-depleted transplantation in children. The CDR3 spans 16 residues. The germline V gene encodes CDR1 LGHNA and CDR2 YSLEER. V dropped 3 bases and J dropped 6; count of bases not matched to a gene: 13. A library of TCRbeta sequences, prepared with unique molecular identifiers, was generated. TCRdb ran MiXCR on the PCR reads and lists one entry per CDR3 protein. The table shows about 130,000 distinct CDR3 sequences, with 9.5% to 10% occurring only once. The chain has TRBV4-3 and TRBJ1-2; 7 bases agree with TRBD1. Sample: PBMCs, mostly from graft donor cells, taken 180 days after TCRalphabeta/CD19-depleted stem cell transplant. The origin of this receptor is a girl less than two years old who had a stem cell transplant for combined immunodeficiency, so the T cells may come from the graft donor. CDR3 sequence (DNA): TGCGCCAGCAGCCAGGCCCTAGGGGGCGCCCGGGATGGCTACACCTTC. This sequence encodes CASSQALGGARDGYTF.